Presented here are 20 T cell receptor beta chains from one specimen sequenced in a study of T-cell memory formation after mild COVID-19. TCRdb processed the 5' RACE reads anew with MiXCR; each CDR3 protein has one entry. The repertoire holds 110,000 to 150,000 distinct CDR3 sequences, with approximately 25% as singletons. The material sequenced was PBMCs or a T cell subset sorted from them (not recorded which). The receptors were sampled from an adult woman who had mild COVID-19 (a few samples of this study predate the infection). Cell type and time point are not known.

The V and J genes are TRBV4-3 and TRBJ2-7, with TRBD1 identical over 10 bases. Trimming at V came to 4 bases and at J to 7 bases, leaving 7 bases not matched to a gene. The CDR3 loop spans 14 amino acids. From germline, CDR1 is LGHNA and CDR2 YSLEER. The CDR3 loop reads CASSPGTGVGEQYF. The CDR3 DNA reads TGCGCCAGCAGCCCTGGGACAGGGGTGGGGGAGCAGTACTTC.

This clonotype has just a few counts. V gene TRBV5-6 combines with J gene TRBJ1-2; unclear D gene. Germline lookup yields CDR1 SGHDT and CDR2 YYEEEE. The germline V and J ends were trimmed by 0 bases and 4 bases, with 10 bases remaining between them. The CDR3 consists of 14 residues. Written as DNA, the CDR3 is TGTGCCAGCAGCTTGGGAGAGGGTTTCTATGGCTACACCTTC. It is translated as CASSLGEGFYGYTF.

This clonotype was detected a few times. The chain employs TRBV29-1 and TRBJ1-2; the match to TRBD1 covers 11 bases. Germline lookup yields CDR1 SQVTM and CDR2 ANQGSEA. J was trimmed by 3 bases and V by 7 bases; bases with no gene match: 10. This CDR3 spans 15 amino acids. CDR3 loop: CSALGQGADDYGYTF. The CDR3 DNA sequence: TGCAGCGCCCTTGGACAGGGGGCAGATGACTATGGCTACACCTTC.

The chain couples TRBV15 to TRBJ2-4, with D perhaps assigned TRBD1 or TRBD2 (5 bases each). The CDR3 contains 14 residues. The V gene lost 5 bases and the J gene lost 11 bases, with 19 bases spanning the gap. From germline, CDR1 is LNHNV and CDR2 YYDKDF (reference sequence). The CDR3 reads CATSGGPPKTFQYF. CDR3 DNA: TGTGCCACCAGCGGGGGACCGCCAAAAACATTTCAGTACTTC.

This clonotype occurred many times. The V gene is TRBV6-6, the J gene TRBJ1-6, with a weak D call TRBD1 (5 bases). Trimming stripped 8 bases from V and 6 bases from J, with 11 bases between. The CDR3 is 13 amino acids. Germline loops: CDR1 MNHNY, CDR2 SVGAGI (reference sequence). The CDR3 DNA is TGTGCCAGCGGGGGGTTCGGTAATTCACCCCTCCACTTT. As protein: CASGGFGNSPLHF.

The chain links TRBV9 to TRBJ2-1, with TRBD2 identical over 13 bases. The CDR3 is made up of 16 amino acids. Germline CDR1 SGDLS, CDR2 YYNGEE. With V trimmed by 3 bases and J by 8 bases, 8 bases remained unmatched. CDR3 residues: CASSATSGRSFYEQFF. CDR3 sequence (DNA): TGTGCCAGCAGCGCGACTAGCGGGAGGTCTTTCTATGAGCAGTTCTTC.

This clonotype was detected a few times. The chain carries TRBV6-2 or TRBV6-3 and TRBJ1-1; D is unclear. CDR1 and CDR2 from the germline V gene are MNHEY and SVGEGT. CDR3 length equals 14 residues. Trimming left V 4 bases short and J 3 bases short, with 12 bases between. The DNA for the CDR3 is TGTGCCAGCAGTTTGAGGGCTGGGGACACTGAAGCTTTCTTT. This codes for CASSLRAGDTEAFF.

This chain links TRBV7-3 with TRBJ2-3, with unresolved D. Looked up from germline, CDR1 is SGHTA and CDR2 is FQGTGA. The V and J ends lost 0 bases and 2 bases respectively, with 9 bases between them. This CDR3 spans 15 amino acids. CDR3 loop: CASSLTAANTDTQYF. The CDR3 coding sequence is TGTGCCAGCAGCTTAACCGCAGCAAACACAGATACGCAGTATTTT.

This clonotype was observed a handful of times. The chain recombines TRBV7-9 with TRBJ2-5; D gene uncertain. Trimming removed 3 bases from V and 3 bases from J, with 2 bases in between. The CDR3 sequence is 11 residues long. Germline loops: CDR1 SEHNR, CDR2 FQNEAQ (reference sequence). CDR3 in DNA: TGTGCCAGCAGCTTTAAAGAGACCCAGTACTTC. It is translated as CASSFKETQYF.

The J gene is TRBJ2-1, the V gene TRBV7-9, with 13 bases matching TRBD2. This CDR3 contains 13 residues. Germline V gene data show CDR1 as SEHNR and CDR2 as FQNEAQ (reference sequence). After removal of 10 bases from V and 7 bases from J, the junction contained 4 bases not matched to a gene. DNA for the CDR3: TGTGCCAACGGACTAGCGGGAGTGAATGAGCAGTTCTTC. Translated, it gives CANGLAGVNEQFF.

This clonotype turned up a few times. The V gene is TRBV7-2, the J gene TRBJ1-2, with no clear D. The CDR3 is 14 amino acids. The V gene lost 2 bases and the J gene lost 1 base, with 8 bases spanning the gap. In germline, CDR1 is SGHTA, CDR2 FQGNSA. The CDR3 DNA reads TGTGCCAGCAGCTTACTCCAGATTAACTATGGCTACACCTTC. Translation gives CASSLLQINYGYTF.

This rearrangement joins TRBV7-8 to TRBJ2-3; a weak D match, TRBD2 (6 bases). The CDR3 sequence is 14 residues long. Trimming removed 2 bases from V and 6 bases from J, with 12 bases in between. From germline, CDR1 is SGHVS and CDR2 FQNEAQ. The chain's CDR3 is CASSLRLGVDTQYF. The CDR3 DNA follows: TGTGCCAGCAGCTTAAGACTAGGGGTGGATACGCAGTATTTT.

The J gene is TRBJ2-1, the V gene TRBV4-3; the D gene is possibly TRBD2 (6 bases). Looked up from germline, CDR1 is LGHNA and CDR2 is YSLEER. There are 14 residues in the CDR3. Between the trimmed V and J ends, which lost 2 bases and 12 bases, there was a span of 17 bases. CDR3 in amino acids: CASSQRTTAMWQFF. The DNA of the CDR3 is TGCGCCAGCAGCCAAAGGACTACCGCAATGTGGCAGTTCTTC.

This clonotype was found a few times. CDR3 in amino acids: CASSLAAGTVYEQYF. The CDR3 nucleotides read TGTGCCAGCAGCCTGGCGGCGGGGACGGTCTACGAGCAGTACTTC. The rearrangement joins TRBV28 to TRBJ2-7; perhaps TRBD2 as D (6 bases). V was pared by 6 bases and J by 3 bases, with 18 bases between. The CDR3 loop spans 15 amino acids. Germline V gene lookup returns CDR1 MDHEN and CDR2 SYDVKM.

The J gene is TRBJ2-1, the V gene TRBV25-1; 11 bases are a match to TRBD1. Unmatched junction bases numbered 2, after V lost 6 bases and J lost 7 bases. The CDR3 totals 13 residues. The germline V gene encodes CDR1 MGHDK and CDR2 SYGVNS. CDR3 protein: CASSRDRGNEQFF. The CDR3 region has the DNA TGTGCCAGCAGCCGGGACAGGGGGAATGAGCAGTTCTTC.

J is TRBJ2-3 and V is TRBV5-1; D is perhaps TRBD2 (6 bases). Germline CDR1 and CDR2: SGHRS and YFSETQ. The CDR3 length is 15 residues. V was trimmed by 1 base and J by 0 bases, leaving 9 bases between them. The DNA for the CDR3 is TGCGCCAGCAGCTTGACGGGGACTAGCACAGATACGCAGTATTTT. Protein sequence: CASSLTGTSTDTQYF. Looking up the rest from reference TRBV5-1 and TRBJ2-3 gives the full variable domain: KAGVTQTPRYLIKTRGQQVTLSCSPISGHRSVSWYQQTPGQGLQFLFEYFSETQRNKGNFPGRFSGRQFSNSRSEMNVSTLELGDSALYLCASSLTGTSTDTQYFGPGTRLTVL.

This sequence joins TRBV30 and TRBJ1-5; D is perhaps TRBD1 (6 bases). Deletions cut 3 bases from V and 9 bases from J, with 15 bases between. The CDR3 runs 13 residues. Germline V CDR1 and CDR2: GTSNPN, SVGIG (reference sequence). The CDR3, as DNA: TGTGCCTGGAGAGCAGGGGCGACATGGCCCCAGCATTTT. Translating gives CAWRAGATWPQHF.

The DNA of the CDR3 is TGCGCCAGCTCACTAGCGGGAGGGAGCGAGCAGTACTTC. It specifies CASSLAGGSEQYF. The chain joins TRBV5-1 to TRBJ2-7; 13 nucleotides agree with TRBD2. This CDR3 has 13 amino acids. Germline V gives CDR1 SGHRS, CDR2 YFSETQ. Trimming cost V 7 bases and J 6 bases; bases outside gene matches: 4.

In this sample, this clonotype turned up many times. At one of its ends the junction is not consistent with the germline gene, which may arise from a read error. The chain recombines TRBV5-1 with TRBJ2-3; no reliable D call. Per the germline V gene, CDR1 is SGHRS and CDR2 is YFSETQ. This CDR3 is 11 amino acids long. The CDR3, as DNA: TGTGCCAGCAGCCTCACAGATACGCAGTATTTT. Amino acid sequence: CASSLTDTQYF.

This chain uses TRBV7-6 with TRBJ2-7, with D uncertain. V dropped 2 bases and J dropped 0 bases, with 11 bases sitting between them. CDR3 length equals 15 residues. The germline CDR1 and CDR2 sequences are SGHVS and FNYEAQ. The CDR3 region is CASSLLGPYSYEQYF. CDR3 bases: TGTGCCAGCAGCTTACTAGGGCCCTACTCCTACGAGCAGTACTTC.